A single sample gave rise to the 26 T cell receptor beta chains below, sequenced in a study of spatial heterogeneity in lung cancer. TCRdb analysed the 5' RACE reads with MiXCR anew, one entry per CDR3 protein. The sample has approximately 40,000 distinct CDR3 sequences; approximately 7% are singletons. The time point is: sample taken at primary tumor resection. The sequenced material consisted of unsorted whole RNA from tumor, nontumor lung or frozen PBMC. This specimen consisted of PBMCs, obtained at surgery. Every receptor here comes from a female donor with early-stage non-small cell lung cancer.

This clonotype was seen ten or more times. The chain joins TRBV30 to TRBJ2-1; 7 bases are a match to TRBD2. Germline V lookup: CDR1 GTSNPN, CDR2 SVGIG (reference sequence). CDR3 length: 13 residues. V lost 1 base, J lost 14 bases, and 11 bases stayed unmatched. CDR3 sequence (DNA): TGTGCCTGGAGTGCACCCCCCGGACTAGGGAAGTTCTTC. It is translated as CAWSAPPGLGKFF.

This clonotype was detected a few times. DNA for the CDR3: TGTGCCAGCAGCCGGAGAGGGCCTGGAAACACCATATATTTT. This encodes CASSRRGPGNTIYF. The J gene is TRBJ1-3, the V gene TRBV7-2; D is uncertain. The germline V gene encodes CDR1 SGHTA and CDR2 FQGNSA. The ends were cut back, 5 bases at V and 2 bases at J, with 10 bases in the middle. The CDR3 is 14 residues long.

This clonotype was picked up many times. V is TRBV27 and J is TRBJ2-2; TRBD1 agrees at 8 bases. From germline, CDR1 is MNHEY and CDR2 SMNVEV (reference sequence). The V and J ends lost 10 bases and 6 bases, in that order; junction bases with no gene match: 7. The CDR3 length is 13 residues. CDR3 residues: CATLDREAGELFF. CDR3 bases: TGTGCCACCTTGGACAGGGAAGCCGGGGAGCTGTTTTTT.

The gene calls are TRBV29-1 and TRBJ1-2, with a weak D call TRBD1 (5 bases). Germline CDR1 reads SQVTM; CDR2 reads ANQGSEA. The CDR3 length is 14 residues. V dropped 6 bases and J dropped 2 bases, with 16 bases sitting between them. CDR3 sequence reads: CSVAISGTNYGYTF. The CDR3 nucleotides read TGCAGCGTGGCTATTTCCGGGACGAACTATGGCTACACCTTC.

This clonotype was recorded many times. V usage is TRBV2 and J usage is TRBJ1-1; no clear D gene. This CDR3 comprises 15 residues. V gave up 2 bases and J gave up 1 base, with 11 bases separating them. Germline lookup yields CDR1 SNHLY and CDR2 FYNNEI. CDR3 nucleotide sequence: TGTGCCAGCAGTGAATGGGAAGTGCCGAACACTGAAGCTTTCTTT. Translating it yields CASSEWEVPNTEAFF.

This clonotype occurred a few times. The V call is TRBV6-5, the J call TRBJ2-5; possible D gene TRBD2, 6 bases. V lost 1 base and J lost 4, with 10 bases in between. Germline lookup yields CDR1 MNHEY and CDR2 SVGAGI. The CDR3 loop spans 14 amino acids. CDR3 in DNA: TGTGCCAGCAGTTACTTGGGGGGTGGAGAGACCCAGTACTTC. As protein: CASSYLGGGETQYF.

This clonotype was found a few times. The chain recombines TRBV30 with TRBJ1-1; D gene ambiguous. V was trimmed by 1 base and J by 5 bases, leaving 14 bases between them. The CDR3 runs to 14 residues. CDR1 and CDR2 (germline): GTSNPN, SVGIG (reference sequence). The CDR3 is CAWSEDPRGTEAFF. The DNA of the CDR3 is TGTGCCTGGAGTGAGGACCCGAGAGGGACTGAAGCTTTCTTT.

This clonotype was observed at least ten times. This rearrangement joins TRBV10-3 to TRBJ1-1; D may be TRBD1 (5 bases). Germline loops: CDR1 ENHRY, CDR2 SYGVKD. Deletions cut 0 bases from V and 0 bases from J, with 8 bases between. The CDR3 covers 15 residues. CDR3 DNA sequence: TGTGCCATCAGTGAGTCGGGGACGTTGAACACTGAAGCTTTCTTT. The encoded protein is CAISESGTLNTEAFF.

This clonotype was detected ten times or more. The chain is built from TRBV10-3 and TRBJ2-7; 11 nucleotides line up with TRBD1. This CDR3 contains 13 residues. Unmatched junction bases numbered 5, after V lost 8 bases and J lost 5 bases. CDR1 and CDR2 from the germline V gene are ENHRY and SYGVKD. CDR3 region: CAISWTGGHEQYF. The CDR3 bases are TGTGCCATCTCCTGGACAGGGGGCCACGAGCAGTACTTC.

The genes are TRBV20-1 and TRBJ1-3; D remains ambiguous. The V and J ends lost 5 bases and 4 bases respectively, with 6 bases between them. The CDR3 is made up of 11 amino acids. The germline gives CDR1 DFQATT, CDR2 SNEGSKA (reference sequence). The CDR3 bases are TGCAGTGCTCCTATCGGAAACACCATATATTTT. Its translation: CSAPIGNTIYF.

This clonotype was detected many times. This CDR3 reads CASSLGLAGASSTDTQYF. The CDR3, as DNA: TGTGCCAGCAGCTTGGGGCTAGCGGGGGCTTCTAGCACAGATACGCAGTATTTT. The chain uses TRBV5-6 and TRBJ2-3; 10 positions agree with TRBD2. CDR3 size: 18 residues. V lost 0 bases and J lost 0; bases outside the gene matches: 7. From germline, CDR1 is SGHDT and CDR2 YYEEEE.

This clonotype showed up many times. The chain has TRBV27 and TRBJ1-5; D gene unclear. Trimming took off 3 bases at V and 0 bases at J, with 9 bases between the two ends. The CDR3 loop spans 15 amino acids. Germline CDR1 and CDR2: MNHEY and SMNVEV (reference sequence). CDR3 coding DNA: TGTGCCAGCAGTTTGGTAGGTTATAGCAATCAGCCCCAGCATTTT. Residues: CASSLVGYSNQPQHF.

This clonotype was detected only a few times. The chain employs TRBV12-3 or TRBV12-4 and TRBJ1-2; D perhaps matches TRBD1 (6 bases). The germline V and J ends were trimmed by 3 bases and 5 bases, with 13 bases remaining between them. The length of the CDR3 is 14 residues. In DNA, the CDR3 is TGTGCCAGCAGTTTCGCAGGGAGGGGGTATGGCTACACCTTC. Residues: CASSFAGRGYGYTF.

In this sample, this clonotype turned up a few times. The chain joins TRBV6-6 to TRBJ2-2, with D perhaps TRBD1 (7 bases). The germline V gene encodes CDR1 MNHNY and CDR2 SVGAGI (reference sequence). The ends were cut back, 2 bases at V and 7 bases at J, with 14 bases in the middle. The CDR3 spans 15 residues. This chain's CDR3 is CASSYTGARGGELFF. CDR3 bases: TGTGCCAGCAGTTACACAGGGGCGCGGGGCGGGGAGCTGTTTTTT.

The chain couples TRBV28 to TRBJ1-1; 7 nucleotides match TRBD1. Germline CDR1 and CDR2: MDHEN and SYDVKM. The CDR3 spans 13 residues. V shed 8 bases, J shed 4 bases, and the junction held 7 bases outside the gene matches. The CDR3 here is CASRTGMGTEAFF. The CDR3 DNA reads TGTGCCAGCCGGACAGGCATGGGCACTGAAGCTTTCTTT.

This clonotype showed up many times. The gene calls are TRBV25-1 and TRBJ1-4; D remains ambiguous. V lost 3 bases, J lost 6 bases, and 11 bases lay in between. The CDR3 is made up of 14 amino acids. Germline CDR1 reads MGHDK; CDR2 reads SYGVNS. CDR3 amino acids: CASSDPSKDEKLFF. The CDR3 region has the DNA TGTGCCAGCAGTGATCCAAGTAAAGATGAAAAACTGTTTTTT. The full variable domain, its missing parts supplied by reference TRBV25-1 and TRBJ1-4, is EADIYQTPRYLVIGTGKKITLECSQTMGHDKMYWYQQDPGMELHLIHYSYGVNSTEKGDLSSESTVSRIRTEHFPLTLESARPSHTSQYLCASSDPSKDEKLFFGSGTQLSVL.

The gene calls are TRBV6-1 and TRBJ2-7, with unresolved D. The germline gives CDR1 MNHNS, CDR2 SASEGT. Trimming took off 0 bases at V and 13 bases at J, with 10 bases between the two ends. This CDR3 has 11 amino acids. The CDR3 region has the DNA TGTGCCAGCAGTGAAGCGCTTAAAAAATACTTC. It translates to CASSEALKKYF.

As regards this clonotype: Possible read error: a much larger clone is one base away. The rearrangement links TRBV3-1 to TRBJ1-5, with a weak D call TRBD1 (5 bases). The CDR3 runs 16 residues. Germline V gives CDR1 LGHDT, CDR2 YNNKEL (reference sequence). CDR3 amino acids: CASSQIGGYSNQSQHF. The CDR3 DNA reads TGTGCCAGCAGCCAAATCGGGGGTTATAGCAATCAGTCCCAGCATTTT.

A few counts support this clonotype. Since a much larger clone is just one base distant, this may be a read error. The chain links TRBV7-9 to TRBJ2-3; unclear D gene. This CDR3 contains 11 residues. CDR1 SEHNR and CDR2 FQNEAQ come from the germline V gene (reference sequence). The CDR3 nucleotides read TGTGTCAGCAGCTTAACAAATACGCAGTATTTT. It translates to CVSSLTNTQYF.

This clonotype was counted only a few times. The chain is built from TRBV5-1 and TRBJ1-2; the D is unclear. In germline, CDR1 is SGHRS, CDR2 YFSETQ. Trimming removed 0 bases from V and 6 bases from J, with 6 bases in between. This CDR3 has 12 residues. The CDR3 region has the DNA TGCGCCAGCAGCTTGGAGACCCATGGCTACACCTTC. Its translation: CASSLETHGYTF.

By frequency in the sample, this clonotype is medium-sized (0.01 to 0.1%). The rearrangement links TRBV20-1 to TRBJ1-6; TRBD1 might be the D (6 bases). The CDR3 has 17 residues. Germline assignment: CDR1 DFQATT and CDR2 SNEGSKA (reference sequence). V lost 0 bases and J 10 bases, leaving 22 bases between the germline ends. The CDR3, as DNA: TGCAGTGCTAGAGATGAGAGAAAGGGGGTTCCATGGTCACCCCTCCACTTT. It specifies CSARDERKGVPWSPLHF.

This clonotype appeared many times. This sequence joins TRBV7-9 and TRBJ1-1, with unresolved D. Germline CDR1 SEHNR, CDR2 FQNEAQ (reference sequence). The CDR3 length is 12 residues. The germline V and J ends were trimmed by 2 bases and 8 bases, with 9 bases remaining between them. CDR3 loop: CASSLSLSEAFF. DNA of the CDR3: TGTGCCAGCAGCTTATCGTTGTCAGAAGCTTTCTTT.

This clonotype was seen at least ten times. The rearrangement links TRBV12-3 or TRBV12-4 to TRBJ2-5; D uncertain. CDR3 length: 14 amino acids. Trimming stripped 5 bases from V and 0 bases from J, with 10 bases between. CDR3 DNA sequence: TGTGCCAGCAGTGGCTTTTTGAACCAAGAGACCCAGTACTTC. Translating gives CASSGFLNQETQYF.

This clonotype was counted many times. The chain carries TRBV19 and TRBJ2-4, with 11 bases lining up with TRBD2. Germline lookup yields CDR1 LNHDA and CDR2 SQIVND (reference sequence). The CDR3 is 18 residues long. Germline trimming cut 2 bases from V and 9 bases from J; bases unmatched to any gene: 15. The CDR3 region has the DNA TGTGCCAGTAGTATAACCCCCATGACTAGCGGGGTTCGAGGCATTCAGTACTTC. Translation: CASSITPMTSGVRGIQYF.

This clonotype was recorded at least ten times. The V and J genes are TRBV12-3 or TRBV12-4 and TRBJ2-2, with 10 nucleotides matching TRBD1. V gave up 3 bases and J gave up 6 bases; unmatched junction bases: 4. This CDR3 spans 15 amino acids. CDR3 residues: CASSFGTGDAGELFF. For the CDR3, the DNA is TGTGCCAGCAGTTTTGGGACAGGGGACGCCGGGGAGCTGTTTTTT.

For the CDR3, the DNA is TGCGCCAGCAGCTTGCAACAGAGCGGAGGGGATACGCAGTATTTT. Translated, it gives CASSLQQSGGDTQYF. The chain combines TRBV5-1 with TRBJ2-3; possibly TRBD2 for D (6 bases). In germline, CDR1 is SGHRS, CDR2 YFSETQ. The germline V and J ends were trimmed by 1 base and 6 bases, with 15 bases remaining between them. The CDR3 length is 15 residues.